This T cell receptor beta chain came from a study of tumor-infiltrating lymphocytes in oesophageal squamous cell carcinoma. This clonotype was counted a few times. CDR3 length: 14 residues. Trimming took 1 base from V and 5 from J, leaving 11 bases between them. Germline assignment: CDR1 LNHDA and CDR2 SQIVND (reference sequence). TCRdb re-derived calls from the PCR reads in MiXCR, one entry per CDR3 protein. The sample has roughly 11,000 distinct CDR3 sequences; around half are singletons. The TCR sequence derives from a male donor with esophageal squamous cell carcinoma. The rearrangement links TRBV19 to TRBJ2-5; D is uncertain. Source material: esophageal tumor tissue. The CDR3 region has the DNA TGTGCCAGTAGTATAGGGGTCGGAATGGAGACCCAGTACTTC. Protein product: CASSIGVGMETQYF. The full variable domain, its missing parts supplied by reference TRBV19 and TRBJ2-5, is DGGITQSPKYLFRKEGQNVTLSCEQNLNHDAMYWYRQDPGQGLRLIYYSQIVNDFQKGDIAEGYSVSREKKESFPLTVTSAQKNPTAFYLCASSIGVGMETQYFGPGTRLLVL.